The 23 T cell receptor beta chains listed next were all sequenced from one sample in a study of identical twins. TCRdb analysed the 5' RACE reads with MiXCR anew, one entry per CDR3 protein. Among about 520,000 distinct CDR3 sequences, 20% to 25% were seen once, and the ten largest hold 0.91%. This sample also belongs to another study, concerning T cells expressing NK-cell markers.

The sequenced material came from CD4+ T cells sorted from blood. The receptor set was obtained from a woman aged 18 to 35 in good health.

The chain is built from TRBV20-1 and TRBJ1-5; the match to TRBD1 covers 9 bases. Germline trimming cut 6 bases from V and 3 bases from J; bases unmatched to any gene: 15. This CDR3 is built from 17 residues. From germline, CDR1 is DFQATT and CDR2 SNEGSKA (reference sequence). This CDR3 reads CSAMIGGGQGTNQPQHF. CDR3 in DNA: TGCAGTGCAATGATTGGTGGAGGACAGGGGACCAATCAGCCCCAGCATTTT.

This clonotype appeared a few times. The V call is TRBV4-3, the J call TRBJ2-3; D gene ambiguous. The germline V gene encodes CDR1 LGHNA and CDR2 YSLEER. V was clipped by 1 base and J by 2 bases, with 10 bases between them. The CDR3 has 15 residues. CDR3 in DNA: TGCGCCAGCAGCCAAGGGCCAACGTACACAGATACGCAGTATTTT. This sequence encodes CASSQGPTYTDTQYF.

This clonotype has only a few counts. The chain joins TRBV20-1 to TRBJ2-2, with D perhaps matching TRBD1 or TRBD2 (5 bases each). CDR3 size: 13 residues. V lost 3 bases and J lost 6, with 11 bases in between. Germline assignment: CDR1 DFQATT and CDR2 SNEGSKA (reference sequence). The CDR3 nucleotides are TGCAGTGCTAGTGGGGGATCACCCGGGGAGCTGTTTTTT. Protein: CSASGGSPGELFF.

This clonotype was seen a few times. This chain uses TRBV6-5 with TRBJ1-1; possible D gene TRBD1, 5 bases. The V end lost 5 bases, the J end lost 1 base, and 14 bases lay between the germline ends. The CDR3 is made up of 15 amino acids. The germline gives CDR1 MNHEY, CDR2 SVGAGI. The CDR3 bases are TGTGCCAGCAGTAACCCCCAAAGGGGGAACACTGAAGCTTTCTTT. Translation: CASSNPQRGNTEAFF.

The chain carries TRBV20-1 and TRBJ1-2; perhaps TRBD1 as D (6 bases). The CDR3 contains 12 residues. CDR1 is DFQATT and CDR2 is SNEGSKA in the germline V gene (reference sequence). Trimming removed 7 bases from V and 0 bases from J, with 9 bases in between. This CDR3 reads CSGTETNYGYTF. The CDR3 DNA is TGCAGTGGGACAGAGACTAACTATGGCTACACCTTC.

A few counts support this clonotype. The chain carries TRBV6-1 and TRBJ2-7, with TRBD2 identical over 11 bases. Unmatched junction bases numbered 10, after V lost 7 bases and J lost 5 bases. The CDR3 contains 15 residues. Germline V gene lookup returns CDR1 MNHNS and CDR2 SASEGT. In DNA, the CDR3 is TGTGCCAGCACCGTTCTAGCGGGAGGTATCCACGAGCAGTACTTC. This gives the protein CASTVLAGGIHEQYF.

This chain links TRBV11-3 with TRBJ2-3; D unclear. Looked up from germline, CDR1 is SGHNT and CDR2 is YENEEA. The CDR3 spans 13 residues. V was clipped by 0 bases and J by 4 bases, with 5 bases between them. The CDR3 sequence is CASSLDSADTQYF. The DNA for the CDR3 is TGTGCCAGCAGCTTAGATTCGGCAGATACGCAGTATTTT.

This rearrangement joins TRBV5-1 to TRBJ2-5; D remains ambiguous. Germline assignment: CDR1 SGHRS and CDR2 YFSETQ. This CDR3 comprises 14 residues. V lost 0 bases, J lost 0 bases, and 6 bases lay in between. CDR3 region: CASSLVGDQETQYF. In DNA, the CDR3 is TGCGCCAGCAGCTTGGTAGGAGACCAAGAGACCCAGTACTTC.

The chain couples TRBV12-3 or TRBV12-4 to TRBJ1-1, with D tentatively TRBD1 (5 bases). The CDR3 is 14 residues long. V lost 8 bases and J 3 bases, leaving 16 bases between the germline ends. The CDR3 is CASWLRDVDTEAFF. CDR3 sequence (DNA): TGTGCCAGCTGGCTGCGGGACGTGGACACTGAAGCTTTCTTT.

The CDR3 bases are TGTGCTAGTGGGGCGAACACTGAAGCTTTCTTT. Protein product: CASGANTEAFF. The V gene is TRBV12-5, the J gene TRBJ1-1, with unresolved D. Trimming cost V 6 bases and J 1 base, with 3 bases left between them. The CDR3 has 11 residues. Germline CDR1 reads LGHNT; CDR2 reads FRNRAP. Full variable domain (missing parts from reference TRBV12-5 and TRBJ1-1): DARVTQTPRHKVTEMGQEVTMRCQPILGHNTVFWYRQTMMQGLELLAYFRNRAPLDDSGMPKDRFSAEMPDATLATLKIQPSEPRDSAVYFCASGANTEAFFGQGTRLTVV.

The chain recombines TRBV7-2 with TRBJ2-7, with D tentatively TRBD1 (6 bases). The CDR3 covers 14 residues. Germline CDR1 SGHTA, CDR2 FQGNSA. Trimming cost V 2 bases and J 4 bases, with 12 bases left between them. CDR3 bases: TGTGCCAGCAGCTTAATTACCAGGGGTTACGAGCAGTACTTC. Translation: CASSLITRGYEQYF. The complete variable domain, with remaining parts taken from reference TRBV7-2 and TRBJ2-7, reads GAGVSQSPSNKVTEKGKDVELRCDPISGHTALYWYRQSLGQGLEFLIYFQGNSAPDKSGLPSDRFSAERTGGSVSTLTIQRTQQEDSAVYLCASSLITRGYEQYFGPGTRLTVT.

The J gene is TRBJ1-5, the V gene TRBV7-9; D call uncertain. Germline V gene sequence: CDR1 SEHNR, CDR2 FQNEAQ (reference sequence). V was trimmed by 5 bases and J by 0 bases, leaving 11 bases between them. CDR3 size: 15 residues. The CDR3 sequence is CASSPNLYSNQPQHF. The CDR3 bases are TGTGCCAGCAGCCCGAACCTCTATAGCAATCAGCCCCAGCATTTT.

This clonotype was seen only a few times. The chain couples TRBV5-5 to TRBJ2-7; D call uncertain. Germline CDR1 is SGHKS and CDR2 is YYEKEE (reference sequence). This CDR3 is built from 14 residues. The germline V and J ends were trimmed by 0 bases and 1 base, with 8 bases remaining between them. CDR3 nucleotide sequence: TGTGCCAGCAGCTTGGAGCACCATTCCTACGAGCAGTACTTC. As protein: CASSLEHHSYEQYF. Variable domain in full (rest from reference TRBV5-5 and TRBJ2-7): DAGVTQSPTHLIKTRGQQVTLRCSPISGHKSVSWYQQVLGQGPQFIFQYYEKEERGRGNFPDRFSARQFPNYSSELNVNALLLGDSALYLCASSLEHHSYEQYFGPGTRLTVT.

The V gene is TRBV12-3 or TRBV12-4, the J gene TRBJ2-2, with D hard to call. There are 12 residues in the CDR3. Trimming left V 6 bases short and J 7 bases short, with 9 bases between. The CDR3 spells CASSLTGGELFF. The CDR3 bases are TGTGCCAGCAGCCTGACTGGCGGGGAGCTGTTTTTT.

This clonotype has a handful of counts. The chain uses TRBV10-3 and TRBJ2-7; possibly TRBD1 or TRBD2 for D (5 bases each). The CDR3 length is 11 residues. Trimming stripped 7 bases from V and 5 bases from J, with 9 bases between. Germline CDR1 and CDR2: ENHRY and SYGVKD. The CDR3 sequence is CAIMGDNEQYF. CDR3 nucleotides: TGTGCCATCATGGGGGATAACGAGCAGTACTTC.

This clonotype was seen many times. The rearrangement links TRBV29-1 to TRBJ2-3, with TRBD2 matching 11 bases. CDR1 and CDR2 (germline): SQVTM, ANQGSEA. This CDR3 has 13 amino acids. The V segment lost 7 bases and the J segment 5 bases; nucleotides outside the gene matches: 5. The CDR3 sequence is CSALAGVGDTQYF. Written as DNA, the CDR3 is TGCAGCGCACTAGCGGGAGTAGGAGATACGCAGTATTTT.

The CDR3 sequence is CSAEERGNQPQHF. CDR3 nucleotide sequence: TGCAGTGCGGAGGAAAGGGGCAATCAGCCCCAGCATTTT. J is TRBJ1-5 and V is TRBV20-1, with D unclear. Germline V CDR1 and CDR2: DFQATT, SNEGSKA (reference sequence). CDR3 length: 13 amino acids. Trimming stripped 6 bases from V and 2 bases from J, with 11 bases between.

This clonotype has just a few counts. The chain combines TRBV5-1 with TRBJ1-4; D unclear. Germline assignment: CDR1 SGHRS and CDR2 YFSETQ. The CDR3 sequence is 15 residues long. V was trimmed by 0 bases and J by 10 bases, leaving 16 bases between them. In DNA, the CDR3 is TGCGCCAGCAGCTTGGACTATACGGGAGGTGGAAAACTGTTTTTT. This encodes CASSLDYTGGGKLFF.

The chain carries TRBV6-1 and TRBJ1-1; D gene unclear. CDR3 length: 13 residues. Trimming took off 2 bases at V and 5 bases at J, with 9 bases between the two ends. Germline CDR1 MNHNS, CDR2 SASEGT. CDR3 bases: TGTGCCAGCAGTGAACTGGCGATGACTGAAGCTTTCTTT. Protein sequence: CASSELAMTEAFF.

This clonotype has a handful of counts. V is TRBV18 and J is TRBJ2-1; 7 bases are shared with TRBD2. The CDR3 runs 15 residues. The V segment lost 0 bases and the J segment 5 bases; nucleotides outside the gene matches: 4. Germline loops: CDR1 KGHSH, CDR2 LQKENI. As DNA, the CDR3 is TGTGCCAGCTCACCACCGCCTAGCGGAAACAATGAGCAGTTCTTC. Translating gives CASSPPPSGNNEQFF.

Only a few counts were recorded for this clonotype. The chain links TRBV5-8 to TRBJ2-6; no firm D call. CDR1 and CDR2 (germline): SGHTS, YDEGEE. The ends were cut back, 9 bases at V and 0 bases at J, with 7 bases in the middle. CDR3 length equals 13 residues. The CDR3 region has the DNA TGTGCCACGATGGCCTCTGGGGCCAACGTCCTGACTTTC. This translates into CATMASGANVLTF.

This clonotype has a count of ten or more. This rearrangement joins TRBV20-1 to TRBJ2-3, with a possible D match to TRBD2 (5 bases). Germline lookup yields CDR1 DFQATT and CDR2 SNEGSKA (reference sequence). The ends were cut back, 6 bases at V and 4 bases at J, with 14 bases in the middle. This CDR3 has 13 residues. For the CDR3, the DNA is TGCAGTGCCGCACGAGGGCGATCAGATACGCAGTATTTT. This codes for CSAARGRSDTQYF.

This clonotype was observed a few times. The rearrangement joins TRBV12-3 or TRBV12-4 to TRBJ2-6; D gene unclear. The CDR3 sequence is 16 residues long. Trimming removed 2 bases from V and 0 bases from J, with 8 bases in between. CDR3 nucleotide sequence: TGTGCCAGCAGTTTACCGAGAAGCTCTGGGGCCAACGTCCTGACTTTC. It encodes CASSLPRSSGANVLTF.